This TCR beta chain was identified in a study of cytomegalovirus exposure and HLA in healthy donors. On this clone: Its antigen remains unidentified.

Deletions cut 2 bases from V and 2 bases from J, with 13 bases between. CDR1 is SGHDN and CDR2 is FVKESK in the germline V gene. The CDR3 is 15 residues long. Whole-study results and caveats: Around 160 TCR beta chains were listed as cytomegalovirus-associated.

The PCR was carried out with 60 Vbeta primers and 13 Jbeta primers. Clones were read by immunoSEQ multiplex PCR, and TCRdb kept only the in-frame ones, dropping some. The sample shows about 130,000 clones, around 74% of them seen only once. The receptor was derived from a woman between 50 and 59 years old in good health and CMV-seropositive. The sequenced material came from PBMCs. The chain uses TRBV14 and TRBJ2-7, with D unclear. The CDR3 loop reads CASSQPGSLAYEQYF. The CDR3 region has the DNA TGTGCCAGCAGCCAACCCGGGTCCTTAGCCTACGAGCAGTACTTC.